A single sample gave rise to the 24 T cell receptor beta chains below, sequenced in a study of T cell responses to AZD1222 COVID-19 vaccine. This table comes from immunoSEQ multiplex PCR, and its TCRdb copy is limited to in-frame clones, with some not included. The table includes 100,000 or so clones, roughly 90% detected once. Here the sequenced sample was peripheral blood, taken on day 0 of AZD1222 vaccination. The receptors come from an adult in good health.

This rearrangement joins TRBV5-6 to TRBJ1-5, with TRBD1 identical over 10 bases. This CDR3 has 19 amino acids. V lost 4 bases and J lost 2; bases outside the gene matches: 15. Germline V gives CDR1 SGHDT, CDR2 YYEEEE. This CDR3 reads CASSLRGQGPFAGNQPQHF. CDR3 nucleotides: TGTGCCAGCAGCCTCAGGGGACAGGGGCCATTCGCGGGCAATCAGCCCCAGCATTTT. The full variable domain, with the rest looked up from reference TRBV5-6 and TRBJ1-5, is DAGVTQSPTHLIKTRGQQVTLRCSPKSGHDTVSWYQQALGQGPQFIFQYYEEEERQRGNFPDRFSGHQFPNYSSELNVNALLLGDSALYLCASSLRGQGPFAGNQPQHFGDGTRLSIL.

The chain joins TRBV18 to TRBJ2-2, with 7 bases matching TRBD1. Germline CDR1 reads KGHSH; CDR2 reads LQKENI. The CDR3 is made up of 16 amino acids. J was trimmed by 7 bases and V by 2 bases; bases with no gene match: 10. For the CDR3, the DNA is TGTGCCAGCTCACCAAGTATGAGGGGGCGCAGCGGGGAGCTGTTTTTT. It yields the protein CASSPSMRGRSGELFF.

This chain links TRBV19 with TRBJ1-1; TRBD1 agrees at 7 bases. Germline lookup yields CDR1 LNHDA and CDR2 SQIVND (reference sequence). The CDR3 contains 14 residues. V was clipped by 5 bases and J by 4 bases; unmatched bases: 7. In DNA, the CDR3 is TGTGCCAGTAGTTCTGGGACAGTCCGCACTGAAGCTTTCTTT. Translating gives CASSSGTVRTEAFF. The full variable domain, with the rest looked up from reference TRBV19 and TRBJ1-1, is DGGITQSPKYLFRKEGQNVTLSCEQNLNHDAMYWYRQDPGQGLRLIYYSQIVNDFQKGDIAEGYSVSREKKESFPLTVTSAQKNPTAFYLCASSSGTVRTEAFFGQGTRLTVV.

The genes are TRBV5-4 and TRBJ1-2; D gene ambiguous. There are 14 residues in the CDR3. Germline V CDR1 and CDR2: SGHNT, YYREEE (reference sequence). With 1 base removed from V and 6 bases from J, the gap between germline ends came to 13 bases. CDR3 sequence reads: CASSLNSVTNGYTF. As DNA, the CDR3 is TGTGCCAGCAGCTTGAACAGCGTGACAAATGGCTACACCTTC.

CDR3 region: CASSLDRGGYTF. The CDR3 nucleotides are TGTGCCAGCAGCTTGGACAGGGGTGGCTACACCTTC. V usage is TRBV11-2 and J usage is TRBJ1-2; 9 bases are a match to TRBD1. J gave up 7 bases and V 3 bases, and 0 bases lay outside the gene matches. Germline V gives CDR1 SGHAT, CDR2 FQNNGV. The CDR3 has 12 amino acids.

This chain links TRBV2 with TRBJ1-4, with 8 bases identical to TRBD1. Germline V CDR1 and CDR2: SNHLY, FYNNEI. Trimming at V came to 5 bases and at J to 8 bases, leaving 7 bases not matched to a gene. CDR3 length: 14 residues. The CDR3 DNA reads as TGTGCCAGCAGTCCGACAGGGGTTTACGAAAAACTGTTTTTT. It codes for CASSPTGVYEKLFF.

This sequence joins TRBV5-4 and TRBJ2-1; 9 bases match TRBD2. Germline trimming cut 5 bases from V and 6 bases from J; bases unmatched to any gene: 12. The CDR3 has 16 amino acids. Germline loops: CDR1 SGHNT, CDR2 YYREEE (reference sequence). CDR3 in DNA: TGTGCCAGCAGTTCTAGCGGGACGGACGGATTCAATGAGCAGTTCTTC. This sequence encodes CASSSSGTDGFNEQFF.

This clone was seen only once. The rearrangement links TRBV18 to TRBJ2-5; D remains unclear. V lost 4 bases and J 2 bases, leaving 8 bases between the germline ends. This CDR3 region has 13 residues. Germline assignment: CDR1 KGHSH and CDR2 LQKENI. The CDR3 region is CASSLHQQETQYF. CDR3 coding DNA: TGTGCCAGCTCACTACACCAACAAGAGACCCAGTACTTC. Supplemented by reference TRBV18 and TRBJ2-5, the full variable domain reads NAGVMQNPRHLVRRRGQEARLRCSPMKGHSHVYWYRQLPEEGLKFMVYLQKENIIDESGMPKERFSAEFPKEGPSILRIQQVVRGDSAAYFCASSLHQQETQYFGPGTRLLVL.

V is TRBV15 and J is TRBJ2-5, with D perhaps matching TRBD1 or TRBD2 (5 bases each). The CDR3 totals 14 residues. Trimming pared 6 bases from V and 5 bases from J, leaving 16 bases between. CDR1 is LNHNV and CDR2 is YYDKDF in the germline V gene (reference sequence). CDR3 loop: CATRGPSVGETQYF. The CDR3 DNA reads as TGTGCCACCAGGGGACCCTCGGTGGGGGAGACCCAGTACTTC.

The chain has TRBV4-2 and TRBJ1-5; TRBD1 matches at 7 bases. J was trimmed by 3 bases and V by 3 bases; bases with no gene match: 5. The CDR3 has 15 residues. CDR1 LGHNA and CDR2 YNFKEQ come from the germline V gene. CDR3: CASSQDGQANQPQHF. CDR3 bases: TGTGCCAGCAGCCAGGACGGACAGGCCAATCAGCCCCAGCATTTT.

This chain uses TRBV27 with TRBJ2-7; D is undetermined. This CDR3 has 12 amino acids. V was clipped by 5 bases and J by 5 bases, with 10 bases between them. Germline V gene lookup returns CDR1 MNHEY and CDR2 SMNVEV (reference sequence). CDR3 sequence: CASSPRAHEQYF. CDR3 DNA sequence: TGTGCCAGCAGTCCACGGGCCCACGAGCAGTACTTC.

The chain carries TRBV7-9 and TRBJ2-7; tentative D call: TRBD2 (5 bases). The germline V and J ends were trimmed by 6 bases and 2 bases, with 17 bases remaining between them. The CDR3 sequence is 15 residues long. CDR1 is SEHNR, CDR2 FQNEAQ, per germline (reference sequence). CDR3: CASRAAIDGAYEQYF. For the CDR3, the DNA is TGTGCCAGCAGAGCTGCAATTGACGGGGCCTACGAGCAGTACTTC. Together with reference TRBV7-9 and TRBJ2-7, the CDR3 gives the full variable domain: DTGVSQNPRHKITKRGQNVTFRCDPISEHNRLYWYRQTLGQGPEFLTYFQNEAQLEKSRLLSDRFSAERPKGSFSTLEIQRTEQGDSAMYLCASRAAIDGAYEQYFGPGTRLTVT.

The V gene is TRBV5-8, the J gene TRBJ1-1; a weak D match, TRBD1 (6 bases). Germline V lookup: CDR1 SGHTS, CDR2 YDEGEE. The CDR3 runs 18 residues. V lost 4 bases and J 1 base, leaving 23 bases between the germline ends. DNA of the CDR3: TGTGCCAGCAGCCTACTTAGGAACAGGGCAGGGAGGAACACTGAAGCTTTCTTT. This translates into CASSLLRNRAGRNTEAFF.

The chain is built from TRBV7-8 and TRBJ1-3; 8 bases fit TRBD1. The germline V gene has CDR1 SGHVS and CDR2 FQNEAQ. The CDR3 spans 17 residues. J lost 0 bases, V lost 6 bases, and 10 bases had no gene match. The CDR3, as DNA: TGTGCCAGCAGTCTAAACCCGGGACAGGCCTCTGGAAACACCATATATTTT. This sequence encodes CASSLNPGQASGNTIYF.

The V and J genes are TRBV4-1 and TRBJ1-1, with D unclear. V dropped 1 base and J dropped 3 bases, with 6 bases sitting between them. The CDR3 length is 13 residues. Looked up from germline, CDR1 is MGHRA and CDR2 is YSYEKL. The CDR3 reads CASSQVMDTEAFF. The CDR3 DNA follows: TGCGCCAGCAGCCAAGTTATGGACACTGAAGCTTTCTTT.

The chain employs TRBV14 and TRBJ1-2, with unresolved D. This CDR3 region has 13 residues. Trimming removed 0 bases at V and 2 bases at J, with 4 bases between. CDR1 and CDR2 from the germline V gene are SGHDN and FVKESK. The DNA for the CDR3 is TGTGCCAGCAGCCAAGAATTGAACTATGGCTACACCTTC. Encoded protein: CASSQELNYGYTF.

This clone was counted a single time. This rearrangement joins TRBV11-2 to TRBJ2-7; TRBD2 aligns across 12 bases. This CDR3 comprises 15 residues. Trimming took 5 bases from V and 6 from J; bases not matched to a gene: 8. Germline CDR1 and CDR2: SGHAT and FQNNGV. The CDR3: CASSRLAGGPREQYF. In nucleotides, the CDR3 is TGTGCCAGCAGCCGTCTAGCGGGGGGGCCCCGCGAGCAGTACTTC.

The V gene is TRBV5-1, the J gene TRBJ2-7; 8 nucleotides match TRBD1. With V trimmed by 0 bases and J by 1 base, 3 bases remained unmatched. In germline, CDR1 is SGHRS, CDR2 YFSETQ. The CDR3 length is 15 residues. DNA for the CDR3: TGCGCCAGCAGCTTGGGACAGGGGTCATCCTACGAGCAGTACTTC. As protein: CASSLGQGSSYEQYF.

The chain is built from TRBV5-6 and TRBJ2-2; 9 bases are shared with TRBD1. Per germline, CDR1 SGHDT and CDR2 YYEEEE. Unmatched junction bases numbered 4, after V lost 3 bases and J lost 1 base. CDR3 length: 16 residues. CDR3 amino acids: CASSSLTGGNTGELFF. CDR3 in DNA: TGTGCCAGCAGCTCGCTGACAGGGGGGAACACCGGGGAGCTGTTTTTT.

The CDR3 coding sequence is TGTGCCAGCGGAGGAGGCACTGAAGCTTTCTTT. As protein: CASGGGTEAFF. The chain combines TRBV25-1 with TRBJ1-1; no reliable D call. This CDR3 contains 11 residues. From germline, CDR1 is MGHDK and CDR2 SYGVNS. V was trimmed by 8 bases and J by 4 bases, leaving 8 bases between them.

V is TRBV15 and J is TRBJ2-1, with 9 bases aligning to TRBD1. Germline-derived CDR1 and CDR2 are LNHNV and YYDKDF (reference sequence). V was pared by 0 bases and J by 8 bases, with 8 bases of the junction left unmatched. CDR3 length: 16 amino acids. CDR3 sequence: CATSRDGEGQGYEQFF. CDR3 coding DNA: TGTGCCACCAGCAGAGATGGTGAGGGACAGGGTTATGAGCAGTTCTTC.

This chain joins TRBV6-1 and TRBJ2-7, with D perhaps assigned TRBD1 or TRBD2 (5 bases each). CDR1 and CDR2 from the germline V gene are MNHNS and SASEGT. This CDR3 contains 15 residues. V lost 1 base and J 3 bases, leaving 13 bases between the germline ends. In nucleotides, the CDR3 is TGTGCCAGCAGTGAAGGAGGGGACGGACACTACGAGCAGTACTTC. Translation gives CASSEGGDGHYEQYF.

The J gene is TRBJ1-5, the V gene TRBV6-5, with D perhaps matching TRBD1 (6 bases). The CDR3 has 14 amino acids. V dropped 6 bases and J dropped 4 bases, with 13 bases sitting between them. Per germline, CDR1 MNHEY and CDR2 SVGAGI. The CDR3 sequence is CASSIGQMNQPQHF. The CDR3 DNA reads TGTGCCAGCAGCATCGGACAGATGAATCAGCCCCAGCATTTT.

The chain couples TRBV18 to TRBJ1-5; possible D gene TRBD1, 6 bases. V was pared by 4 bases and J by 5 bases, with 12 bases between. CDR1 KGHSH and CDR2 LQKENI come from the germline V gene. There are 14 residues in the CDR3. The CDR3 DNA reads TGTGCCAGCTCACTTTCGGGGGCAGATCAGCCCCAGCATTTT. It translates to CASSLSGADQPQHF.